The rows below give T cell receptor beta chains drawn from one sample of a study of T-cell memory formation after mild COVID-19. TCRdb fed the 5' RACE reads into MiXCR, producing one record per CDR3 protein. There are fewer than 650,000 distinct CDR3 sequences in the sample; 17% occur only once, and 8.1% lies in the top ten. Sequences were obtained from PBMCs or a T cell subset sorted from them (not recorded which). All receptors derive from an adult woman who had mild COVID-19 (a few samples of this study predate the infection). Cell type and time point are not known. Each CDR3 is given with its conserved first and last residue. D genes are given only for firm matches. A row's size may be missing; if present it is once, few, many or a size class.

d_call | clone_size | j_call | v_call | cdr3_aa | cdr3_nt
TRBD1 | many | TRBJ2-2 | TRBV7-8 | CASSRTGWGSGELFF | TGTGCCAGCAGCCGGACAGGGTGGGGTTCCGGGGAGCTGTTTTTT
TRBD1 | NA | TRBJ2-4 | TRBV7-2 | CASSPDRASRNIQYF | TGTGCCAGCAGCCCGGACAGGGCCTCCCGGAACATTCAGTACTTC
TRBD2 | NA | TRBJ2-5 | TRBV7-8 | CASSHQAGVETQYF | TGTGCCAGCAGCCACCAGGCGGGGGTCGAGACCCAGTACTTC
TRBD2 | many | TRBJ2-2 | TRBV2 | CASSELAGGPGELFF | TGTGCCAGCAGTGAACTAGCGGGAGGGCCCGGGGAGCTGTTTTTT
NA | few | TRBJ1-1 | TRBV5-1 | CASSLPGASTEAFF | TGCGCCAGCAGCTTACCGGGGGCCTCCACTGAAGCTTTCTTT
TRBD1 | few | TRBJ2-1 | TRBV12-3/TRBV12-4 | CASRHGTVYNEQFF | TGTGCCAGCAGACACGGGACAGTTTACAATGAGCAGTTCTTC
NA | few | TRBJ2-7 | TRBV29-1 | CSVEGLRHEQYF | TGCAGCGTTGAAGGCCTCCGCCACGAGCAGTACTTC
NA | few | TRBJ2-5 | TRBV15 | CATSRVRLRQGQETQYF | TGTGCCACCAGCAGAGTTCGACTGAGGCAGGGACAAGAGACCCAGTACTTC
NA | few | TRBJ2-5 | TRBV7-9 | CASSWATSGETQYF | TGTGCCAGCAGTTGGGCTACTTCGGGGGAGACCCAGTACTTC
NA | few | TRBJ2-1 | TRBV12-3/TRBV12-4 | CASSPSAGAENEQFF | TGTGCCAGCAGTCCCTCGGCAGGGGCGGAAAATGAGCAGTTCTTC
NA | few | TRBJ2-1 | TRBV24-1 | CATSDLEAGSAYNEQFF | TGTGCCACCAGTGATTTGGAGGCGGGAAGCGCGTACAATGAGCAGTTCTTC
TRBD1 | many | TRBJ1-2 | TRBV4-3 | CASSPDRDRGYYGYTF | TGCGCCAGCAGCCCGGATCGGGACAGGGGTTACTATGGCTACACCTTC
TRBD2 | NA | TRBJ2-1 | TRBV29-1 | CSVEPSGAAEQFF | TGCAGCGTTGAACCTAGCGGGGCCGCTGAGCAGTTCTTC
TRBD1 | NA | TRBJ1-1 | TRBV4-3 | CASSQERGLRNTEAFF | TGCGCCAGCAGCCAAGAGAGGGGGCTGAGGAACACTGAAGCTTTCTTT
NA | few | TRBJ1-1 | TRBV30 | CAWTGDGLTNTEAFF | TGTGCCTGGACCGGGGACGGACTCACGAACACTGAAGCTTTCTTT
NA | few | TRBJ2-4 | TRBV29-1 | CSVEDGGINIQYF | TGCAGCGTTGAAGATGGAGGTATAAACATTCAGTACTTC
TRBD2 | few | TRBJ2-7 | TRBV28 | CASSSSLAGVHYEQYF | TGTGCCAGCAGTTCCTCACTAGCGGGAGTTCACTACGAGCAGTACTTC
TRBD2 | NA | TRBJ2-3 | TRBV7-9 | CASSLSGGLTDTQYF | TGTGCCAGCAGCTTAAGCGGGGGACTCACAGATACGCAGTATTTT
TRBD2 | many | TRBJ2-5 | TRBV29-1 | CSVAVSSGQETQYF | TGCAGCGTTGCAGTCTCTAGCGGGCAAGAGACCCAGTACTTC
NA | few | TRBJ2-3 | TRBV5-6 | CASSLHSGLSTDTQYF | TGTGCCAGCAGCTTGCACAGCGGTTTAAGCACAGATACGCAGTATTTT
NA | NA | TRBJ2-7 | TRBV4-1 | CASSQGPGPQSEQYF | TGCGCCAGCAGCCAGGGTCCGGGACCCCAAAGCGAGCAGTACTTC
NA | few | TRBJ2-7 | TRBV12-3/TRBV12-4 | CASSLFPGEQYF | TGTGCCAGCAGTTTATTTCCCGGCGAGCAGTACTTC
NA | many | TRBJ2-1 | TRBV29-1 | CSVELLASSYNEQFF | TGCAGCGTTGAATTACTGGCAAGCTCCTACAATGAGCAGTTCTTC
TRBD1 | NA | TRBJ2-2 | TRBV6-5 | CASSSGQGKGELFF | TGTGCCAGCAGCTCGGGACAGGGTAAAGGGGAGCTGTTTTTT
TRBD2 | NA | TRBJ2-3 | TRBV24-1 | CATKNNTGLAGRFSTDTQYF | TGTGCCACCAAAAACAATACGGGACTAGCGGGACGTTTTAGCACAGATACGCAGTATTTT
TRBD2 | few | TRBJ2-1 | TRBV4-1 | CASSQAPSGTPLYNEQFF | TGCGCCAGCAGCCAAGCCCCTAGCGGGACGCCCCTCTACAATGAGCAGTTCTTC
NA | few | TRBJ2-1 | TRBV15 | CATSRDSPTGEGSYNEQFF | TGTGCCACCAGCAGAGATTCACCGACAGGGGAGGGCTCCTACAATGAGCAGTTCTTC
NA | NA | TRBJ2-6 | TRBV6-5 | CASSPPYSGANVLTF | TGTGCCAGCAGTCCTCCCTACTCTGGGGCCAACGTCCTGACTTTC
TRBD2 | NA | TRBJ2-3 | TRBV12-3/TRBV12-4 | CASSFDTSGITDTQYF | TGTGCCAGCAGTTTTGATACTAGCGGGATTACAGATACGCAGTATTTT
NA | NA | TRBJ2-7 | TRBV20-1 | CSARVPGTYEQYF | TGCAGTGCTAGAGTACCGGGGACCTACGAGCAGTACTTC
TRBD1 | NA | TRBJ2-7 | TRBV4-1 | CASSQDQDRSYEQYF | TGCGCCAGCAGCCAAGACCAGGACAGGTCCTACGAGCAGTACTTC
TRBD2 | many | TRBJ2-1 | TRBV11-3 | CASSLVAGGRNEQFF | TGTGCCAGCAGCTTAGTAGCGGGAGGGCGTAATGAGCAGTTCTTC
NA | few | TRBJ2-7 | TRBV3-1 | CASSPMRSSYEQYF | TGTGCCAGCAGCCCGATGAGGAGCTCCTACGAGCAGTACTTC